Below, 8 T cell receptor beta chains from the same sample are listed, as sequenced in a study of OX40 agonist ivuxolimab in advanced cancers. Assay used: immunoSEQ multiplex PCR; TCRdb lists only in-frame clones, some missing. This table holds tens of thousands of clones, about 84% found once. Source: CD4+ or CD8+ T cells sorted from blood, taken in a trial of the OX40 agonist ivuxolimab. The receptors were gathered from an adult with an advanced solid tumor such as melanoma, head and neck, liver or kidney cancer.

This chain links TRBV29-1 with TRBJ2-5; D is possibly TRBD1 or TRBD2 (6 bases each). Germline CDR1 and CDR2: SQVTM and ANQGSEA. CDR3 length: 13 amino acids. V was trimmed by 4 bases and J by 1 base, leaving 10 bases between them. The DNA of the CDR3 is TGCAGCGTTGTCCCGGGGGCCCAAGAGACCCAGTACTTC. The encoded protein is CSVVPGAQETQYF.

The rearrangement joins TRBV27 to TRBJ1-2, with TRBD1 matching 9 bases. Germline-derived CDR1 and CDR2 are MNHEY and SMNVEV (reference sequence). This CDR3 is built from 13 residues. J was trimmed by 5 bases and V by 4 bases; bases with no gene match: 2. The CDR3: CASSYGTGYGYTF. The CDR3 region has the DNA TGTGCCAGCAGTTACGGGACAGGGTATGGCTACACCTTC.

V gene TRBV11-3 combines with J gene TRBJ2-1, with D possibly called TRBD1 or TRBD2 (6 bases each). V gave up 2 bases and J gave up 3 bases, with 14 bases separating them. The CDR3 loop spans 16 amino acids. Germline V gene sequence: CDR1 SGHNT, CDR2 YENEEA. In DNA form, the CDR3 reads TGTGCCAGCAGCTTAATGGGGGGCCCAGGCTACAATGAGCAGTTCTTC. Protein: CASSLMGGPGYNEQFF.

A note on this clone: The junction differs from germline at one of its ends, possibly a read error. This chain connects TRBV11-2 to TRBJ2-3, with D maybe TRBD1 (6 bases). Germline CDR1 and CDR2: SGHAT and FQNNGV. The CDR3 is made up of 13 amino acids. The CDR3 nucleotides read TGTGCCAGCAGCCTCGCCGGAGGACAGTTCATCCTTTTC. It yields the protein CASSLAGGQFILF. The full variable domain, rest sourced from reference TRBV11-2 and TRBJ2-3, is EAGVAQSPRYKIIEKRQSVAFWCNPISGHATLYWYQQILGQGPKLLIQFQNNGVVDDSQLPKDRFSAERLKGVDSTLKIQPAKLEDSAVYLCASSLAGGQFILFGPGTRLTVL.

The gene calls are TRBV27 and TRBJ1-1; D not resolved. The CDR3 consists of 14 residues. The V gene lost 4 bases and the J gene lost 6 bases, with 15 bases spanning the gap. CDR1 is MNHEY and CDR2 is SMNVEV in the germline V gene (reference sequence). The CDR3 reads CASSWGQIGAEAFF. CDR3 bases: TGTGCCAGCAGTTGGGGTCAGATTGGGGCTGAAGCTTTCTTT.

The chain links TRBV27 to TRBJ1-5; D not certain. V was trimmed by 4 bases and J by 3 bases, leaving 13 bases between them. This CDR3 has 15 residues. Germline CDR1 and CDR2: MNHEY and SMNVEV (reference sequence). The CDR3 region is CASSSDRGTNQPQHF. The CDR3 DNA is TGTGCCAGCAGTTCCGACCGGGGAACCAATCAGCCCCAGCATTTT.

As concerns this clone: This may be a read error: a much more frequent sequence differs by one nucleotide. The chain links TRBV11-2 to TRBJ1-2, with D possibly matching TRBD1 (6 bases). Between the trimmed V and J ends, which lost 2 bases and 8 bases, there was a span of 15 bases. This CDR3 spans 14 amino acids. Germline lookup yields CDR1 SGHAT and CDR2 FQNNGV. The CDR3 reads CASSLYMGAGGYTF. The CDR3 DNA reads TGTGCCAGCAGCTTATACATGGGGGCGGGGGGCTACACCTTC.

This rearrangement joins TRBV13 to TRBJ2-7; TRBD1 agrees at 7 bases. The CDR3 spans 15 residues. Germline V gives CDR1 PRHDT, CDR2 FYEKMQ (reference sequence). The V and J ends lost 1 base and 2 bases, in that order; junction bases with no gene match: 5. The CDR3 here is CASSLAAGGPYEQYF. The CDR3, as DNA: TGTGCCAGCAGCTTAGCCGCAGGGGGACCCTACGAGCAGTACTTC.